This T cell receptor beta chain was captured by sequencing in a study of CD8+CD57+ T cells in acquired aplastic anemia. On the study more broadly: The DNA of sorted CD4+ and CD8+ cells averaged roughly 3 ug.

Genomic DNA acted as the template from which TCR beta VDJ combination and CDR3 sequence profiling were carried out. TCRdb reprocessed the reads with MiXCR, giving one entry per CDR3 protein. The data contain about 190,000 distinct CDR3 sequences, around 47% of them singletons. Previously, flow cytometry had revealed CD8+CD57+ cell expansion in the patients chosen for sequencing. A severe acquired aplastic anemia diagnosis applied to all patients. Germline lookup yields CDR1 SGHRS and CDR2 YFSETQ. The CDR3 is made up of 12 amino acids. V was trimmed by 4 bases and J by 7 bases, leaving 11 bases between them.

The chain carries TRBV5-1 and TRBJ1-1; maybe TRBD1 (6 bases). The sequencing sample was made of sorted CD4+, CD8+, or CD8+CD57+ T cells (not recorded which) from PBMCs. This TCR was sampled from a human donor with aplastic anemia. CDR3 sequence: CASSTDRREAFF. CDR3 sequence (DNA): TGCGCCAGCAGCACTGACAGGCGTGAAGCTTTCTTT.